Described below is a single T cell receptor beta chain sequence and its context. The data derive from a study of control samples from healthy donors and cancer patients. This CDR3 contains 14 residues. Germline CDR1 is ENHRY and CDR2 is SYGVKD. Trimming took 3 bases from V and 5 from J, leaving 8 bases between them. Assay: immunoSEQ multiplex PCR; the TCRdb copy retains only in-frame clones and omits some. The sample lists 100,000 to 150,000 clones, roughly 88% occurring once. The V gene is TRBV10-3, the J gene TRBJ1-6; D unclear. What was sequenced was blood. The clonotype was recovered from a man in his forties or fifties in good health. CDR3 nucleotide sequence: TGTGCCATCAGTGACAGGTTCGATAATTCACCCCTCCACTTT. Its protein product is CAISDRFDNSPLHF.